Listed here are 6 T cell receptor beta chains from one sample, sequenced in a study of shared clonotypes between healthy human individuals. This table comes from immunoSEQ multiplex PCR, and its TCRdb copy is limited to in-frame clones, with some not included. The table lists hundreds of thousands of clones, approximately 96% of them singletons, with about 0.12% in the top ten. Cells designated naive CD8 were CD45RO-negative and were positively selected for CCR7, with terminally differentiated effector memory CD45RA+ cells excluded. Input material: naive CD8+ T cells sorted from blood. The receptors originated from a woman younger than 45 in good health.

The chain is built from TRBV5-1 and TRBJ1-4; D is uncertain. Trimming left V 3 bases short and J 8 bases short, with 11 bases between. The CDR3 runs 13 residues. The germline V gene encodes CDR1 SGHRS and CDR2 YFSETQ. CDR3 residues: CASSSQNEEKLFF. In DNA form, the CDR3 reads TGCGCCAGCAGCTCTCAGAACGAGGAAAAACTGTTTTTT.

CDR3 nucleotide sequence: TGTGCCAGCAGTGAAGGCCGCTCACCAGGGGCCCCCTACGAGCAGTACTTC. Translation gives CASSEGRSPGAPYEQYF. The chain is built from TRBV6-1 and TRBJ2-7; tentative D call: TRBD1 (6 bases). CDR1 is MNHNS, CDR2 SASEGT, per germline. The CDR3 extends over 17 amino acids. V shed 1 base and J shed 2 bases, with 18 bases lying between them.

This clone came up once. The chain couples TRBV6-4 to TRBJ1-3; D is ambiguous. V was shortened by 2 bases and J by 2 bases, with 4 bases between the two germline ends. This CDR3 is built from 13 residues. CDR1 is MRHNA and CDR2 is SNTAGT in the germline V gene. As DNA, the CDR3 is TGTGCCAGCAGTGACGTACCTGGAAACACCATATATTTT. It is translated as CASSDVPGNTIYF.

J is TRBJ1-1 and V is TRBV28; D may be TRBD1 (6 bases). Trimming removed 6 bases at V and 8 bases at J, with 16 bases between. The CDR3 has 13 residues. Germline V gene lookup returns CDR1 MDHEN and CDR2 SYDVKM. The CDR3 DNA reads as TGTGCCAGCAGCGTGACAGGCGAGACAGAAGCTTTCTTT. Its protein is CASSVTGETEAFF.

This chain connects TRBV28 to TRBJ2-7, with 7 bases identical to TRBD1. Germline V gene data show CDR1 as MDHEN and CDR2 as SYDVKM. The CDR3 is made up of 14 amino acids. Trimming took 6 bases from V and 2 from J; bases not matched to a gene: 7. The CDR3 bases are TGTGCCAGCAGCGATACAGGGGTCCCCTACGAGCAGTACTTC. This sequence encodes CASSDTGVPYEQYF.

V is TRBV7-9 and J is TRBJ2-1, with unresolved D. Germline V gene data show CDR1 as SEHNR and CDR2 as FQNEAQ (reference sequence). The CDR3 contains 15 residues. V was clipped by 2 bases and J by 4 bases, with 12 bases between them. CDR3 sequence: CASSLRPVVYNEQFF. CDR3 bases: TGTGCCAGCAGCTTACGACCAGTAGTTTACAATGAGCAGTTCTTC.